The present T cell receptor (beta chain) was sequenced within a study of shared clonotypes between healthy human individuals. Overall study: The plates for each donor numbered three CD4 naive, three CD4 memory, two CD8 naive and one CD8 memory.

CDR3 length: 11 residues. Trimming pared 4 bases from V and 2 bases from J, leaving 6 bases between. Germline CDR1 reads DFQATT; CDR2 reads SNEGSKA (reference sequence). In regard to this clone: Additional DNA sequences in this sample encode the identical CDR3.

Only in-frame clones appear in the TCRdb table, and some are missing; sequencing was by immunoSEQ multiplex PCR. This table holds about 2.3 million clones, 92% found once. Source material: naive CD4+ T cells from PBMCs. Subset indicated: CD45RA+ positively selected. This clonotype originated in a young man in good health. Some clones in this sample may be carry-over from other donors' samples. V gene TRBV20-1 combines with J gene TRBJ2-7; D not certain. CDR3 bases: TGCAGTGCTACTGGGGCCTACGAGCAGTACTTC. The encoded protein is CSATGAYEQYF.